The 13 T cell receptor beta chains given below trace back to one sample, sequenced in a study of cytomegalovirus exposure and HLA in healthy donors (dated by TCRdb to about 2017). Libraries were prepared through the immunoSEQ multiplex PCR assay. A mixture of 60 forward primers for TCR Vbeta segments and 13 reverse primers for TCR Jbeta segments was used in the multiplex PCR. TCRdb carries this immuneACCESS record with in-frame sequences only. Its versions omit some clonotypes, under half of them owing to an unresolved V gene in the studies checked, with the rest unexplained. Across this sample there are 200,000 to 250,000 clones, with around 80% seen only once. Of the sample, almost 8% is held by the ten largest clones. The sample comprised PBMCs. The receptor source for this set is a woman aged 60-75 years in good health and CMV-seropositive.

This chain uses TRBV6-1 with TRBJ1-2; D unclear. This CDR3 spans 12 amino acids. V dropped 8 bases and J dropped 5 bases, with 12 bases sitting between them. The germline gives CDR1 MNHNS, CDR2 SASEGT. CDR3 region: CASSPDTYGYTF. CDR3 DNA: TGTGCCAGCTCACCCGACACATATGGCTACACCTTC.

This chain links TRBV11-2 with TRBJ2-3, with TRBD2 matching 7 bases. In germline, CDR1 is SGHAT, CDR2 FQNNGV. CDR3 size: 14 residues. V was pared by 7 bases and J by 6 bases, with 10 bases of the junction left unmatched. CDR3 bases: TGTGCCAGCACCGAGGGAGGGGTTTGGGATACGCAGTATTTT. Amino acid sequence: CASTEGGVWDTQYF.

The V call is TRBV4-1, the J call TRBJ1-4; TRBD1 might be the D (5 bases). V was pared by 0 bases and J by 5 bases, with 10 bases between. The CDR3 extends over 15 amino acids. CDR1 MGHRA and CDR2 YSYEKL come from the germline V gene. Here the CDR3 DNA reads TGCGCCAGCAGCCAAGATTACAGGCCGAATGAAAAACTGTTTTTT. Translation: CASSQDYRPNEKLFF.

The CDR3 loop reads CASSPGTGGSVPQHF. As DNA, the CDR3 is TGCGCCAGCAGCCCTGGGACAGGGGGTAGCGTGCCCCAGCATTTT. The genes are TRBV5-1 and TRBJ1-5; 11 bases match TRBD1. The CDR3 totals 15 residues. The V gene's germline CDR1 is SGHRS and CDR2 YFSETQ. V lost 4 bases and J lost 9; bases outside the gene matches: 9.

The chain joins TRBV5-4 to TRBJ1-1; a weak D match, TRBD1 (5 bases). There are 14 residues in the CDR3. From germline, CDR1 is SGHNT and CDR2 YYREEE (reference sequence). The V end was cut by 2 bases, the J end by 0 bases, with 8 bases between. DNA for the CDR3: TGTGCCAGCAGCTTCAGGGATATGAACACTGAAGCTTTCTTT. Protein sequence: CASSFRDMNTEAFF.

The V call is TRBV11-2, the J call TRBJ1-5, with D uncertain. The germline V gene has CDR1 SGHAT and CDR2 FQNNGV. This CDR3 has 13 amino acids. V lost 3 bases, J lost 4 bases, and 7 bases lay in between. CDR3: CASSLGQNQPQHF. The DNA of the CDR3 is TGTGCCAGCAGCTTGGGCCAGAATCAGCCCCAGCATTTT.

The chain couples TRBV7-3 to TRBJ2-1, with unresolved D. Per the germline V gene, CDR1 is SGHTA and CDR2 is FQGTGA. The V gene lost 8 bases and the J gene lost 7 bases, with 15 bases spanning the gap. This CDR3 is built from 13 residues. In nucleotides, the CDR3 is TGTGCCAGCGGCACCACCCGGGTTAATGAGCAGTTCTTC. Its translation: CASGTTRVNEQFF.

The chain has TRBV6-1 and TRBJ1-2; D ambiguous. CDR1 is MNHNS, CDR2 SASEGT, per germline. The CDR3 has 11 amino acids. Deletions cut 7 bases from V and 8 bases from J, with 11 bases between. For the CDR3, the DNA is TGTGCCAGCATCGGTTTGTGGGGCTACACCTTC. Protein sequence: CASIGLWGYTF.

This clone was observed a handful of times. This chain uses TRBV5-4 with TRBJ2-7; TRBD2 matches at 8 bases. The germline V gene encodes CDR1 SGHNT and CDR2 YYREEE (reference sequence). This CDR3 comprises 13 residues. V lost 5 bases to trimming and J lost 4 bases; unmatched junction nucleotides: 5. The CDR3 sequence is CASRLAEGYEQYF. CDR3 DNA: TGTGCCAGCAGACTAGCGGAGGGGTACGAGCAGTACTTC.

This rearrangement joins TRBV5-5 to TRBJ2-1, with D unresolved. This CDR3 has 15 amino acids. Trimming removed 9 bases from V and 0 bases from J, with 16 bases in between. CDR1 and CDR2 from the germline V gene are SGHKS and YYEKEE (reference sequence). The CDR3 region has the DNA TGTGCCATTTCAAGCACCCCGAGCTCCTACAATGAGCAGTTCTTC. Amino acids: CAISSTPSSYNEQFF.

The CDR3 DNA sequence: TGTGCCAGCAGATGGGACAGGAACACTGAAGCTTTCTTT. Residues: CASRWDRNTEAFF. This chain links TRBV6-5 with TRBJ1-1, with 7 bases aligning to TRBD1. Germline values: CDR1 MNHEY, CDR2 SVGAGI. The CDR3 covers 13 residues. V lost 6 bases, J lost 1 base, and 2 bases stayed unmatched.

Only one count was recorded for this clone. The J gene is TRBJ2-7, the V gene TRBV4-1; 10 bases are shared with TRBD2. This CDR3 has 15 amino acids. The trim removed 4 bases at V and 4 bases at J, leaving 7 bases unmatched. Germline lookup yields CDR1 MGHRA and CDR2 YSYEKL. The CDR3 DNA follows: TGCGCCAGCAGCCCAGGGACTAGCGCTACTTACGAGCAGTACTTC. Protein sequence: CASSPGTSATYEQYF.

This chain joins TRBV5-1 and TRBJ1-5; TRBD1 might be the D (6 bases). Trimming removed 0 bases at V and 3 bases at J, with 10 bases between. There are 15 residues in the CDR3. CDR1 and CDR2 (germline): SGHRS, YFSETQ. The CDR3 sequence: CASSLAGGPNQPQHF. For the CDR3, the DNA is TGCGCCAGCAGCTTGGCGGGGGGGCCCAATCAGCCCCAGCATTTT.